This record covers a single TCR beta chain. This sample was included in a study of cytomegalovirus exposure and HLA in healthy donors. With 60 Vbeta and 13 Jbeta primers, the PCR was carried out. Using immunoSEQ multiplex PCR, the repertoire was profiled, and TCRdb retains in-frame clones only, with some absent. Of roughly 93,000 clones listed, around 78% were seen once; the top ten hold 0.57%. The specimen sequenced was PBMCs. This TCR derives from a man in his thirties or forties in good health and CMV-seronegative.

The CDR3 DNA follows: TGTGCCAGCAGGCGGACTAGCGGGGGACTCCGAGAGACCCAGTACTTC. Amino acid sequence: CASRRTSGGLRETQYF. The chain has TRBV2 and TRBJ2-5; 13 bases are a match to TRBD2. CDR1 SNHLY and CDR2 FYNNEI come from the germline V gene. CDR3 length equals 16 residues. After removal of 6 bases from V and 4 bases from J, the junction contained 8 bases not matched to a gene.